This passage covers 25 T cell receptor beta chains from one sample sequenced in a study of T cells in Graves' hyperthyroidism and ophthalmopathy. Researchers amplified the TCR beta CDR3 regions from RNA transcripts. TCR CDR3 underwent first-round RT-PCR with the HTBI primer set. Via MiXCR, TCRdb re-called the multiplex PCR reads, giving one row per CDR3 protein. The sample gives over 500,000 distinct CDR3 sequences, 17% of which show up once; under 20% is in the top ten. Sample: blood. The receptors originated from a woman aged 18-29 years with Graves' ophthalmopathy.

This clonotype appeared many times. The CDR3 DNA sequence: TGTGCCAGCAGCGTCCGGACCGGAACCTACAATGAGCAGTTCTTC. Its protein product is CASSVRTGTYNEQFF. V is TRBV9 and J is TRBJ2-1; D uncertain. V was cut by 2 bases and J by 2 bases, with 11 bases left in between. CDR1 and CDR2 from the germline V gene are SGDLS and YYNGEE. CDR3 length: 15 amino acids.

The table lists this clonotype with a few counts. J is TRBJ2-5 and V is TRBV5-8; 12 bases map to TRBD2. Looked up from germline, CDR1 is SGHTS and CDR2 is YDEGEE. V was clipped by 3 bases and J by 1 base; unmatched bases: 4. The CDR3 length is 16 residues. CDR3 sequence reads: CASSSLAGGPQETQYF. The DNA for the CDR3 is TGTGCCAGCAGCTCACTAGCGGGGGGCCCCCAAGAGACCCAGTACTTC.

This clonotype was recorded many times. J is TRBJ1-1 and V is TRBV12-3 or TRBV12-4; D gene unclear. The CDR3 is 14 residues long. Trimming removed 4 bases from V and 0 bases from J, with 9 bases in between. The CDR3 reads CASSSRRLNTEAFF. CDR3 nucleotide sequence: TGTGCCAGCAGTTCTAGACGACTGAACACTGAAGCTTTCTTT.

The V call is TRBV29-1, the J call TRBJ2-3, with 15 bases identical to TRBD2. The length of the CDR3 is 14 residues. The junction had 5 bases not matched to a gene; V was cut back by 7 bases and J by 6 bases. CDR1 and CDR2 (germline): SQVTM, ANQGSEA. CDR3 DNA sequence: TGCAGCGGGACTAGCGGGAGGGCCCCCGATACGCAGTATTTT. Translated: CSGTSGRAPDTQYF.

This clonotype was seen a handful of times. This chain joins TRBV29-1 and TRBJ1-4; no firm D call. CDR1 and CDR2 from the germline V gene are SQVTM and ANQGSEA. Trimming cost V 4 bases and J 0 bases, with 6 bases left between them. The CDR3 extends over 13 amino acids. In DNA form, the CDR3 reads TGCAGCGTTGTGAGGGCAACTAATGAAAAACTGTTTTTT. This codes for CSVVRATNEKLFF.

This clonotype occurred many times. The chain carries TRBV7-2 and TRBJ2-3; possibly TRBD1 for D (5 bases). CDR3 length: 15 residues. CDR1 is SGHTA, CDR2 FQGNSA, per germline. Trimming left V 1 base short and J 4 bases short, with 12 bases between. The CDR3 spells CASSLGPPGPDTQYF. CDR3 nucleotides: TGTGCCAGCAGCTTAGGCCCTCCAGGGCCAGATACGCAGTATTTT.

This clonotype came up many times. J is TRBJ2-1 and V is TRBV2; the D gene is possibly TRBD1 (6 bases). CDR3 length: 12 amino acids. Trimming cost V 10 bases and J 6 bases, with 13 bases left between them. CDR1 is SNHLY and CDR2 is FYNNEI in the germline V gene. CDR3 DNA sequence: TGTGCCACCTACCGAGGGGGCAATGAGCAGTTCTTC. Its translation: CATYRGGNEQFF.

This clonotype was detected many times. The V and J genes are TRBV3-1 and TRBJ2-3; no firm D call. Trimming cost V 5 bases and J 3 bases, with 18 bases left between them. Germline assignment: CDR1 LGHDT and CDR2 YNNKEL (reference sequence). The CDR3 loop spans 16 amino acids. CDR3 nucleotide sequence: TGTGCCAGCAGCTTCGAACCCGCCCACAGAACAGATACGCAGTATTTT. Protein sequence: CASSFEPAHRTDTQYF.

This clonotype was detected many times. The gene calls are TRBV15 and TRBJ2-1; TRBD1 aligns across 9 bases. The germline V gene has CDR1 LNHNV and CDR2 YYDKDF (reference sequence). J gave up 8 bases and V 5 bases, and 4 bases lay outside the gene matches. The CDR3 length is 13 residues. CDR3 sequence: CATSGDRDDEQFF. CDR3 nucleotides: TGTGCCACCAGCGGGGACAGGGACGATGAGCAGTTCTTC.

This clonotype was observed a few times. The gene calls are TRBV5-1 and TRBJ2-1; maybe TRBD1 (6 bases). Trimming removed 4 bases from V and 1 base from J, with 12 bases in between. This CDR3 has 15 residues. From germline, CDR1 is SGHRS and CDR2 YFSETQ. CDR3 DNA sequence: TGCGCCAGCAGCCTGGGACATAATTCCTACAATGAGCAGTTCTTC. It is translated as CASSLGHNSYNEQFF.

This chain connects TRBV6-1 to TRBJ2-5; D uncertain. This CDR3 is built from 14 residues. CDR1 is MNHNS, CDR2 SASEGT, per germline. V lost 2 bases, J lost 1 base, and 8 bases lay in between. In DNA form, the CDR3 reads TGTGCCAGCAGTGAAACAGAAAGCCAAGAGACCCAGTACTTC. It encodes CASSETESQETQYF.

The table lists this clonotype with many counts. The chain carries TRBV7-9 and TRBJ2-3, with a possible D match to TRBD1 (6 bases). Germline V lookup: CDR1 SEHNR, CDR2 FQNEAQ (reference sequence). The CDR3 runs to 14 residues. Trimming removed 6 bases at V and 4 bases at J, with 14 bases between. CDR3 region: CASRTDRQADTQYF. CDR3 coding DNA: TGTGCCAGCAGGACGGACAGACAAGCAGATACGCAGTATTTT.

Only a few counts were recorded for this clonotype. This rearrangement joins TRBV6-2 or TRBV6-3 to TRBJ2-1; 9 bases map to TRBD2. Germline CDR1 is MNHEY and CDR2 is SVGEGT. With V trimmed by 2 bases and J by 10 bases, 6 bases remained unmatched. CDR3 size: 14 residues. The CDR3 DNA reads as TGTGCCAGCAGTTACGGGCGGGAGGGCTTAGAGCAGTTCTTC. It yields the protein CASSYGREGLEQFF.

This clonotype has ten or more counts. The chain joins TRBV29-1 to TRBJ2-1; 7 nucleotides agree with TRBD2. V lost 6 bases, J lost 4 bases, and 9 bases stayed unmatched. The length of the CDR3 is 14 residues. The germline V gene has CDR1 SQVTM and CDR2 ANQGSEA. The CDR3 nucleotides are TGCAGCGTAATAGCGGGCGACACATACAATGAGCAGTTCTTC. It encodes CSVIAGDTYNEQFF.

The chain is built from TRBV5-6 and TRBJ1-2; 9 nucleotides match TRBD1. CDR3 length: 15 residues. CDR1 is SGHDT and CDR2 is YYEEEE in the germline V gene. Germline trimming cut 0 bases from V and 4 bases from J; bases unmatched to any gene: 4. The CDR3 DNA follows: TGTGCCAGCAGCTTGGGGGACAGGGCCCTCTATGGCTACACCTTC. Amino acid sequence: CASSLGDRALYGYTF.

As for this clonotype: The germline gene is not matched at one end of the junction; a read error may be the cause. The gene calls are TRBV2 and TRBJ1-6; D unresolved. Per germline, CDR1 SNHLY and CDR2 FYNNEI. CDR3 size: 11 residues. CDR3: CASGENSPLHF. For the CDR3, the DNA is TGTGCCAGCGGTGAGAATTCACCCCTCCACTTT.

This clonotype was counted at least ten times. The DNA of the CDR3 is TGCAGTGCTTCGCTCGACAAGTATGGCTACACCTTC. This codes for CSASLDKYGYTF. The chain links TRBV20-1 to TRBJ1-2, with D unclear. The V and J ends lost 5 bases and 5 bases respectively, with 12 bases between them. Germline V gene data show CDR1 as DFQATT and CDR2 as SNEGSKA (reference sequence). This CDR3 is 12 amino acids long.

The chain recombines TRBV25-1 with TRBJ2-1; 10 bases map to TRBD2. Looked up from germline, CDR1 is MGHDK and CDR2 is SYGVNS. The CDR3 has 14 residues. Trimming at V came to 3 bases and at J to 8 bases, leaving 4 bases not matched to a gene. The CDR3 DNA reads TGTGCCAGCAGTGAGCCGCTAGCGGGAGATGAGCAGTTCTTC. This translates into CASSEPLAGDEQFF.

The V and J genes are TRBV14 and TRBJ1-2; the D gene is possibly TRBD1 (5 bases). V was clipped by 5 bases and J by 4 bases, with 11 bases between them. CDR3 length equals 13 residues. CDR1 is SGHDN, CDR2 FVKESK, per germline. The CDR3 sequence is CASSSGAFYGYTF. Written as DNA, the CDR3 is TGTGCCAGCAGCTCCGGGGCTTTCTATGGCTACACCTTC.

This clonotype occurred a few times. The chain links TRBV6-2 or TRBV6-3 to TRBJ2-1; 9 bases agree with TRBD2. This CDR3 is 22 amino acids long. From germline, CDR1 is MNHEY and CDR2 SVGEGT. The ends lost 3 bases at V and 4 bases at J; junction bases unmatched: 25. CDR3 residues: CASSYNIGIGTSPTKFYNEQFF. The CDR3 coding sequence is TGTGCCAGCAGTTATAATATCGGTATTGGGACTAGCCCGACCAAATTTTACAATGAGCAGTTCTTC.

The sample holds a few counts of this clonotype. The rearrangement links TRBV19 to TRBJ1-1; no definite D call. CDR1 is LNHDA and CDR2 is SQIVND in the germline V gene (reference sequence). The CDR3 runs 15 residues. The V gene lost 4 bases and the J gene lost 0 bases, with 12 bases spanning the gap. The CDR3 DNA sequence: TGTGCCAGTAGTACTCAACAGAGGATGAACACTGAAGCTTTCTTT. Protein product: CASSTQQRMNTEAFF.

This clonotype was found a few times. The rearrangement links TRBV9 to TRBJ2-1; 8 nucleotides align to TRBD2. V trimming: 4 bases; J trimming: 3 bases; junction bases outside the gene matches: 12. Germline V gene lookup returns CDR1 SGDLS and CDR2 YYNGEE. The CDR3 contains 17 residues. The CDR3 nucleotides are TGTGCCAGCAGCATTACCTTCGGCGGGGGGTACTACAATGAGCAGTTCTTC. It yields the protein CASSITFGGGYYNEQFF.

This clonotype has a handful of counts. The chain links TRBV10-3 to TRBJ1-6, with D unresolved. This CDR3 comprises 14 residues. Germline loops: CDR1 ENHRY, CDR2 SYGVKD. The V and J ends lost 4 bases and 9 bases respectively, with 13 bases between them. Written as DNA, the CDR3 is TGTGCCATCAGTGTCCCCGGGGAGGGTTCACCCCTCCACTTT. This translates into CAISVPGEGSPLHF.

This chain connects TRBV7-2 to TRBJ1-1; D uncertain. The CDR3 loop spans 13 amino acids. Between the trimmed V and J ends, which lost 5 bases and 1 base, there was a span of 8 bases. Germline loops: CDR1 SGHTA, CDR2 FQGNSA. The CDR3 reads CASSPNGNTEAFF. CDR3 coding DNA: TGTGCCAGCAGCCCCAACGGGAACACTGAAGCTTTCTTT.

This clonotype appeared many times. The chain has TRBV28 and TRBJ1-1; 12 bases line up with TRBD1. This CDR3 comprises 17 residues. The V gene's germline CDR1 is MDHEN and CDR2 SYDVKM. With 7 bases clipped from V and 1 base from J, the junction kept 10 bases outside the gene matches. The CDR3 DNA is TGTGCCAGCAAACTTATTCCGGGACAGGGGGCGAACACTGAAGCTTTCTTT. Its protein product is CASKLIPGQGANTEAFF.